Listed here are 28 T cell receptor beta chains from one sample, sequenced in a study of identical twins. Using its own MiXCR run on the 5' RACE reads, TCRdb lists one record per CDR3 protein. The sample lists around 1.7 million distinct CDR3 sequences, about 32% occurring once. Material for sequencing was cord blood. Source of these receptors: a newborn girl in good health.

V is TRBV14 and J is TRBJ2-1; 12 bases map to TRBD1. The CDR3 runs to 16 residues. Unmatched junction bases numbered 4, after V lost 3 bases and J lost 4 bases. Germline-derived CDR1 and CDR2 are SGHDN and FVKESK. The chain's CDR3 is CASSQMGQGAYNEQFF. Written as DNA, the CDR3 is TGTGCCAGCAGCCAGATGGGACAGGGGGCATACAATGAGCAGTTCTTC.

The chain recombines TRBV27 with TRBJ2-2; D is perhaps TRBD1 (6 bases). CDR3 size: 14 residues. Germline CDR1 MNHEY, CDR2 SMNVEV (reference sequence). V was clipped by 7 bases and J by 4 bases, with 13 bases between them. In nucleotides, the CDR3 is TGTGCCAGCAAGGGGGTGGGCGGCACCGGGGAGCTGTTTTTT. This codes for CASKGVGGTGELFF.

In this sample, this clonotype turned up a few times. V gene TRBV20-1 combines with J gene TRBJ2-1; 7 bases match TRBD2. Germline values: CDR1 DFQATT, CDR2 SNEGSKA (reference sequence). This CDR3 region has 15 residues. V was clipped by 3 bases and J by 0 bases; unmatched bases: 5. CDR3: CSARSAGSSYNEQFF. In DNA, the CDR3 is TGCAGTGCTAGGTCAGCGGGGAGCTCCTACAATGAGCAGTTCTTC.

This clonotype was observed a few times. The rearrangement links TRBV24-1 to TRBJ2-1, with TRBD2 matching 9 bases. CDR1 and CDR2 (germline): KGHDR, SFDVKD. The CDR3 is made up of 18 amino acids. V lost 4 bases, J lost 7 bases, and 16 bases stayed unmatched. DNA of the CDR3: TGTGCCACCAGTGAGTTAGGTTATGGCGGGAGGGCCCGGAATGAGCAGTTCTTC. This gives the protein CATSELGYGGRARNEQFF.

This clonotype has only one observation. For the CDR3, the DNA is TGTGCCAGCACCATGACAGCCCTCGATACGCAGTATTTT. Its translation is CASTMTALDTQYF. The chain links TRBV6-6 to TRBJ2-3, with D possibly being TRBD1 (5 bases). Between the trimmed V and J ends, which lost 7 bases and 6 bases, there was a span of 14 bases. The germline CDR1 and CDR2 sequences are MNHNY and SVGAGI (reference sequence). This CDR3 is 13 amino acids long.

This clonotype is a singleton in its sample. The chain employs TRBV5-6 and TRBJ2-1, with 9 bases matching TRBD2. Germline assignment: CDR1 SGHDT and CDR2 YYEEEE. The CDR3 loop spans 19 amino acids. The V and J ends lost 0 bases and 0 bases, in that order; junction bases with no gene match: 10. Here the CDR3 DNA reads TGTGCCAGCAGCTTGGGGGGACTAGCCTACAACCCCTCCTACAATGAGCAGTTCTTC. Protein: CASSLGGLAYNPSYNEQFF.

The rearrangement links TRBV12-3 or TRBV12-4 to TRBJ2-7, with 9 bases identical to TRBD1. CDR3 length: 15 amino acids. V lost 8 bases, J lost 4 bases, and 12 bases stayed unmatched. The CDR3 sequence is CASALLTTGGYEQYF. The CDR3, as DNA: TGTGCCAGCGCCCTACTCACGACAGGGGGTTACGAGCAGTACTTC.

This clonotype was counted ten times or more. The CDR3 DNA reads TGTGCCAGCAGCATAGGGTTAGCCAGTGAGCAGTACTTC. Protein: CASSIGLASEQYF. The V gene is TRBV28, the J gene TRBJ2-5; no firm D call. The V end was cut by 6 bases, the J end by 11 bases, with 19 bases between. This CDR3 spans 13 amino acids. Germline-derived CDR1 and CDR2 are MDHEN and SYDVKM. The variable domain in full, completed from reference TRBV28 and TRBJ2-5, reads DVKVTQSSRYLVKRTGEKVFLECVQDMDHENMFWYRQDPGLGLRLIYFSYDVKMKEKGDIPEGYSVSREKKERFSLILESASTNQTSMYLCASSIGLASEQYFGPGTRLLVL.

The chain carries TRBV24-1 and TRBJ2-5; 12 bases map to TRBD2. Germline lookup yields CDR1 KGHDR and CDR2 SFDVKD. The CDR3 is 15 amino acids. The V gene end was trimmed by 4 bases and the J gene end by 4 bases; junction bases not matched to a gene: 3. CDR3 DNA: TGTGCCACCAGTGAAGTACTAGCGGGAGGAGAGACCCAGTACTTC. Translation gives CATSEVLAGGETQYF.

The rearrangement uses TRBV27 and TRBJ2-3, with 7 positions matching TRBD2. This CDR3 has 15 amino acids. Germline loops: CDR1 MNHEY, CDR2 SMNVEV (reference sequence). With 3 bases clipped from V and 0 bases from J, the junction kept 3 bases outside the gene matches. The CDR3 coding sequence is TGTGCCAGCAGTTTTCTAGCGGATAGCACAGATACGCAGTATTTT. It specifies CASSFLADSTDTQYF.

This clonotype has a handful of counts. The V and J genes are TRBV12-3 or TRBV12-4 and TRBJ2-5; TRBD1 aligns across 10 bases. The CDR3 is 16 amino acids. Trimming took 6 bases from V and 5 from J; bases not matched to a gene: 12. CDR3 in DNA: TGTGCCAGCAGCCCGACGACAGGGGGCATTGAGGAGACCCAGTACTTC. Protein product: CASSPTTGGIEETQYF.

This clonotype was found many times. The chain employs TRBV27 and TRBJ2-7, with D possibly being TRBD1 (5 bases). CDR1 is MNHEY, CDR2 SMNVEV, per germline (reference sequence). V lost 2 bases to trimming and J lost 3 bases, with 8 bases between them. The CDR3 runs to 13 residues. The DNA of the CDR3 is TGTGCCAGCAGTTTAGGGGCCCACTACGAGCAGTACTTC. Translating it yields CASSLGAHYEQYF.

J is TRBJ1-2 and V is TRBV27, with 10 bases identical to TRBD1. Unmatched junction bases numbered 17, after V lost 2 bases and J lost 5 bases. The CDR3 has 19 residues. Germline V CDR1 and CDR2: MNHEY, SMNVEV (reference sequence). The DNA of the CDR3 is TGTGCCAGCAGTTTACGCGGACCTCACGGGACAGGGGTGCGGTATGGCTACACCTTC. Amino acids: CASSLRGPHGTGVRYGYTF.

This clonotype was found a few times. The CDR3 nucleotides read TGTGCCAGCAGTCGGGGGATGCTAGAGGAGCAGTACTTC. Protein: CASSRGMLEEQYF. This chain links TRBV6-5 with TRBJ2-7, with a possible D match to TRBD2 (6 bases). Germline loops: CDR1 MNHEY, CDR2 SVGAGI. V dropped 5 bases and J dropped 7 bases, with 15 bases sitting between them. The CDR3 is made up of 13 amino acids.

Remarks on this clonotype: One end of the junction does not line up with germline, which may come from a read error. This CDR3 reads CASSGPSSPNYGCTF. In DNA, the CDR3 is TGTGCCAGCAGTGGCCCTAGTTCCCCTAACTATGGCTGCACCTTC. The chain has TRBV27 and TRBJ1-2; no clear D. Looked up from germline, CDR1 is MNHEY and CDR2 is SMNVEV (reference sequence). CDR3 length: 15 residues.

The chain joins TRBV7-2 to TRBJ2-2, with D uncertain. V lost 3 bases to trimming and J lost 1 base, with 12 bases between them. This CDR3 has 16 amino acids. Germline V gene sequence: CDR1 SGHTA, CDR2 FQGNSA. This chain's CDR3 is CASSFFLNLNTGELFF. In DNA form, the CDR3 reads TGTGCCAGCAGCTTCTTCCTGAACTTGAACACCGGGGAGCTGTTTTTT.

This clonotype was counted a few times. The CDR3 DNA reads TGCGCCAGCAGCCAAGAAATACCAGATACGCAGTATTTT. It specifies CASSQEIPDTQYF. The genes are TRBV4-1 and TRBJ2-3; no reliable D call. The V gene lost 0 bases and the J gene lost 4 bases, with 5 bases spanning the gap. The CDR3 runs 13 residues. Germline CDR1 reads MGHRA; CDR2 reads YSYEKL.

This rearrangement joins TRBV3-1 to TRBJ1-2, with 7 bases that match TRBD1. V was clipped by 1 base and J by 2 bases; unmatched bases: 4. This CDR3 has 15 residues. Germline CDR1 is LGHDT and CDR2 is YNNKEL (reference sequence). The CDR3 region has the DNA TGTGCCAGCAGCCAAGGAGCAGGGGGAAACTATGGCTACACCTTC. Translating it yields CASSQGAGGNYGYTF. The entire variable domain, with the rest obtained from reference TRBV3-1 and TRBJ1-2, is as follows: DTAVSQTPKYLVTQMGNDKSIKCEQNLGHDTMYWYKQDSKKFLKIMFSYNNKELIINETVPNRFSPKSPDKAHLNLHINSLELGDSAVYFCASSQGAGGNYGYTFGSGTRLTVV.

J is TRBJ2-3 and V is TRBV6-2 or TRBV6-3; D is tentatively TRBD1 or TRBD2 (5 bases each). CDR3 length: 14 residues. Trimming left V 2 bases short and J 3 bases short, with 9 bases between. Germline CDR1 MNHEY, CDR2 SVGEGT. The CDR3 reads CASSYGDVTDTQYF. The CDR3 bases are TGTGCCAGCAGTTACGGGGACGTGACAGATACGCAGTATTTT.

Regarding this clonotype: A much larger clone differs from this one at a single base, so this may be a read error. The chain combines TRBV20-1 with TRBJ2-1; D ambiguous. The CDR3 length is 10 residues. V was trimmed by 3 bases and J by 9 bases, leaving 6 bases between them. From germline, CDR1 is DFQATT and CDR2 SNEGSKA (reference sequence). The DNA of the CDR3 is TGCAGTGCTAGGAACATTGAGCAGTTCTTC. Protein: CSARNIEQFF.

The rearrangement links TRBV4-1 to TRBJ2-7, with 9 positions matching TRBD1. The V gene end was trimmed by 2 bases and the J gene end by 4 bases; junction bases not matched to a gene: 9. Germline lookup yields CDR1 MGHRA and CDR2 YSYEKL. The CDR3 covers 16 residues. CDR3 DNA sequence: TGCGCCAGCAGCCAACTTGCCGGGACAGGGACTTACGAGCAGTACTTC. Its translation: CASSQLAGTGTYEQYF.

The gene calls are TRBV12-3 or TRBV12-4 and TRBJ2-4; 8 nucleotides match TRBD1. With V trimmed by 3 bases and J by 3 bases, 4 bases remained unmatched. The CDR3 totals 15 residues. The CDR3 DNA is TGTGCCAGCAGTTTGGACAGGGTCGGCAAAAACATTCAGTACTTC. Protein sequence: CASSLDRVGKNIQYF.

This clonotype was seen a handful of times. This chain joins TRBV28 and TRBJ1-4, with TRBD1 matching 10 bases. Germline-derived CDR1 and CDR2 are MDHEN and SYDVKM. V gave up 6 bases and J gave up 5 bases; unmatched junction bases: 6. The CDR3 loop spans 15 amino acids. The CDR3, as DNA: TGTGCCAGCAGCCCCTGGGACAGGGGAAATGAAAAACTGTTTTTT. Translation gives CASSPWDRGNEKLFF.

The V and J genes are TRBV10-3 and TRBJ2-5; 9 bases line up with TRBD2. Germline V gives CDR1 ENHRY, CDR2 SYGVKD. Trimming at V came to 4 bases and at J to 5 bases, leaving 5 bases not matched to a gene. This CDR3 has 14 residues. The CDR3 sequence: CAISVLAGRETQYF. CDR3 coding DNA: TGTGCCATCAGTGTTCTAGCGGGACGGGAGACCCAGTACTTC.

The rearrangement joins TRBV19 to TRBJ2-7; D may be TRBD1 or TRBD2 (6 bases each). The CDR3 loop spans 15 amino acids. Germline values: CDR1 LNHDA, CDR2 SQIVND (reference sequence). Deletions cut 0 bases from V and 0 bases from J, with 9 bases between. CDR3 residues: CASSIDGGGSYEQYF. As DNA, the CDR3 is TGTGCCAGTAGTATAGATGGAGGGGGCTCCTACGAGCAGTACTTC.

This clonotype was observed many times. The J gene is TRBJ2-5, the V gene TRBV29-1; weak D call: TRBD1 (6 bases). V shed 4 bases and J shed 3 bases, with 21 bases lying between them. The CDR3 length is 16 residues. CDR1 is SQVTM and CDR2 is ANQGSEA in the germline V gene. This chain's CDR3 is CSVGKLRDTKKETQYF. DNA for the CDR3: TGCAGCGTTGGGAAACTCCGGGACACGAAGAAAGAGACCCAGTACTTC.

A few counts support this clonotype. The CDR3 DNA is TGTGCCAGCAGTAACCTAAGACAGGGCCTCCGTGAGACCCAGTACTTC. As protein: CASSNLRQGLRETQYF. The rearrangement links TRBV6-6 to TRBJ2-5; 7 nucleotides agree with TRBD1. V shed 5 bases, J shed 5 bases, and the junction held 14 bases outside the gene matches. The germline V gene has CDR1 MNHNY and CDR2 SVGAGI (reference sequence). CDR3 length equals 16 residues.

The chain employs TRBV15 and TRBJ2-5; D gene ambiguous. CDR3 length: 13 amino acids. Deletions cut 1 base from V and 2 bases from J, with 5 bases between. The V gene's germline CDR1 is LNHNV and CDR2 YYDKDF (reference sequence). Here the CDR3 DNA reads TGTGCCACCAGCAGAGGGGAACAAGAGACCCAGTACTTC. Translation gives CATSRGEQETQYF.